This T cell receptor (beta chain) was captured by sequencing in a study of shared clonotypes between healthy human individuals. The study's findings and limits: Sharing across several donors was seen in 4.5% to 5.5% of naive CD4 clonotypes. Represented diversity (both genetic and exposure-history) was limited by the small number of donors.

Each PCR replicate from the sorted subsets contained 150 to 200 ng DNA, which is about 30,000 T cell genomes. TCRdb's table, derived via immunoSEQ multiplex PCR, lists solely in-frame clones and lacks some. The sample records 2 million to 2.5 million clones, 92% being singletons. Donors comprised healthy HIV-negative adults lacking recent acute infections or vaccinations. A remark on this clone: Its antigen is currently unknown.

The sample comprised naive CD4+ T cells from PBMCs. Subset meaning: CD45RA+ positively selected. The sequence derives from a man aged 18 to 30 in good health. Some clones in this sample may be carry-over from other donors' samples.

CDR3 sequence: CSVEGAGGGELFF. CDR3 bases: TGCAGCGTTGAAGGAGCGGGAGGCGGGGAGCTGTTTTTT. The gene calls are TRBV29-1 and TRBJ2-2, with TRBD2 matching 9 bases. Germline loops: CDR1 SQVTM, CDR2 ANQGSEA. J gave up 7 bases and V 1 base, and 1 base lay outside the gene matches. The CDR3 runs 13 residues.